This is a list of T cell receptor beta chains from one sample in a study of T-cell reconstitution after alpha-beta-depleted transplantation in children. TCRdb called the PCR reads again in MiXCR, with one record for every CDR3 protein. Of fewer than 500,000 distinct CDR3 sequences in the sample, around two fifths were seen once. The starting material was PBMCs, obtained before TCRalphabeta/CD19-depleted stem cell transplant. The receptors stem from a girl aged 2 to 10 with aplastic anemia, due to receive a stem cell transplant. Each CDR3 is given with its conserved first and last residue. Each record gives: J gene, V gene, D gene, clone size, CDR3 protein, CDR3 DNA. D genes are given only for firm matches. Size values are once, few and many counts, or a class for expanded clones, and some rows have none.

>TRBJ2-7|TRBV20-1|-|-
CSAWGQREQYF
TGCAGTGCATGGGGTCAGCGGGAGCAGTACTTC
>TRBJ2-7|TRBV7-8|TRBD1|-
CASSSGTGKGYEQYF
TGTGCCAGCAGTTCCGGGACAGGGAAAGGGTACGAGCAGTACTTC
>TRBJ2-5|TRBV20-1|-|many
CSASVILETQYF
TGCAGTGCTAGCGTTATACTAGAGACCCAGTACTTC
>TRBJ1-1|TRBV11-1|-|few
CASSLGASEAFF
TGTGCCAGCAGCTTAGGGGCCAGTGAAGCTTTCTTT
>TRBJ2-3|TRBV7-8|TRBD2|many
CASSLRGGRSTDTQYF
TGTGCCAGCAGCTTGCGGGGCGGGAGGTCTACAGATACGCAGTATTTT
>TRBJ2-5|TRBV4-1|TRBD1|-
CASSQDWGQLNF
TGCGCCAGCAGCCAAGATTGGGGACAGTTAAACTTC
>TRBJ1-2|TRBV6-1|-|once
CASSGGATYGYTF
TGTGCCAGCAGCGGGGGCGCGACCTATGGCTACACCTTC
>TRBJ1-4|TRBV15|TRBD1|many
CATSRDIGGREKLFF
TGTGCCACCAGCAGAGATATAGGGGGCAGAGAAAAACTGTTTTTT
>TRBJ1-2|TRBV6-5|TRBD1|few
CASRLRSAGTGGKGYTF
TGTGCCAGCAGGTTAAGGAGCGCCGGGACAGGGGGCAAAGGCTACACCTTC
>TRBJ2-1|TRBV29-1|TRBD2|-
CSVQTSGVNYNEQFF
TGCAGCGTTCAGACTAGCGGGGTTAACTACAATGAGCAGTTCTTC
>TRBJ1-1|TRBV5-1|-|few
CASSKEATEAFF
TGCGCCAGCAGCAAGGAGGCCACTGAAGCTTTCTTT
>TRBJ2-1|TRBV20-1|TRBD1|-
CSAITDRGQGEQFF
TGCAGTGCTATAACCGACAGGGGGCAGGGTGAGCAGTTCTTC
>TRBJ2-2|TRBV9|TRBD1|-
CASSLNRGTGELFF
TGTGCCAGCAGCTTAAACAGGGGCACCGGGGAGCTGTTTTTT
>TRBJ2-1|TRBV20-1|-|few
CSATGLPAYNEQFF
TGCAGTGCAACGGGACTCCCGGCCTACAATGAGCAGTTCTTC
>TRBJ2-1|TRBV2|TRBD1|few
CASPRRDRLQFF
TGTGCCAGCCCCCGAAGGGACAGACTTCAGTTCTTC
>TRBJ2-6|TRBV7-2|-|-
CASSAGDLLSGANVLTF
TGTGCCAGCAGCGCCGGGGACCTACTCTCTGGGGCCAACGTCCTGACTTTC
>TRBJ2-4|TRBV12-3/TRBV12-4|TRBD2|few
CASSARESLNIQYF
TGTGCCAGCAGCGCGCGGGAGAGCCTAAACATTCAGTACTTC
>TRBJ2-2|TRBV12-3/TRBV12-4|TRBD2|many
CASSPGGDGELFF
TGTGCCAGCAGTCCCGGGGGGGACGGGGAGCTGTTTTTT
>TRBJ2-3|TRBV20-1|-|once
CSARRGTFPDTQYF
TGCAGTGCTAGAAGGGGGACCTTCCCGGATACGCAGTATTTT
>TRBJ2-7|TRBV10-3|-|-
CAISEARSSYEQYF
TGTGCCATCAGTGAGGCGAGGAGCTCCTACGAGCAGTACTTC
>TRBJ2-3|TRBV29-1|TRBD2|-
CSVGRGARKDTQYF
TGCAGCGTTGGGCGGGGGGCGCGAAAAGATACGCAGTATTTT
>TRBJ1-2|TRBV20-1|-|few
CSATRGRYGYTF
TGCAGTGCCACCCGGGGCCGCTATGGCTACACCTTC
>TRBJ2-1|TRBV5-1|-|-
CASSFGASRDEQFF
TGCGCCAGCAGCTTTGGGGCTTCCAGAGATGAGCAGTTCTTC
>TRBJ2-7|TRBV10-2|TRBD2|-
CASRGLAGGFYEQYF
TGCGCCAGCAGGGGCCTAGCGGGAGGCTTCTACGAGCAGTACTTC
>TRBJ2-7|TRBV4-1|TRBD1|-
CASSQEPGGYEQYF
TGCGCCAGCAGCCAAGAACCAGGGGGCTACGAGCAGTACTTC
>TRBJ1-1|TRBV5-1|TRBD1|-
CASSPGTGVFEAFF
TGCGCCAGCAGCCCCGGGACAGGGGTCTTTGAAGCTTTCTTT
>TRBJ2-1|TRBV3-1|-|-
CASSQGLEYNEQFF
TGTGCCAGCAGCCAGGGACTGGAATACAATGAGCAGTTCTTC